Below are 11 T cell receptor beta chains sequenced from a single sample in a study of spatial heterogeneity in lung cancer. Time point specified: blood at routine non-recurrence follow-up after resection. TCRdb reprocessed the 5' RACE reads via MiXCR and lists one record per CDR3 protein. The sample lists approximately 100,000 distinct CDR3 sequences; 19% were seen once. Sequencing used PBMCs, obtained at follow-up. The receptors here all came from a male donor with early-stage non-small cell lung cancer.

This clonotype was counted between two and nine times. The V gene is TRBV6-5, the J gene TRBJ1-5, with a weak D call TRBD1 (5 bases). Germline-derived CDR1 and CDR2 are MNHEY and SVGAGI. Trimming removed 6 bases from V and 2 bases from J, with 8 bases in between. This CDR3 has 13 amino acids. The DNA for the CDR3 is TGTGCCAGCAGGCGGGGGGGCAATCAGCCCCAGCATTTT. It is translated as CASRRGGNQPQHF.

This clonotype was found a few times. The rearrangement uses TRBV6-6 and TRBJ1-2; D remains unclear. V was trimmed by 5 bases and J by 7 bases, leaving 14 bases between them. The CDR3 sequence is 13 residues long. Per germline, CDR1 MNHNY and CDR2 SVGAGI (reference sequence). DNA of the CDR3: TGTGCCAGCAGTCCCGTGCTGGATTCTGGCTACACCTTC. It translates to CASSPVLDSGYTF.

The chain links TRBV7-9 to TRBJ2-5, with D hard to call. The CDR3 extends over 13 amino acids. Germline CDR1 is SEHNR and CDR2 is FQNEAQ (reference sequence). V lost 0 bases, J lost 5 bases, and 7 bases lay in between. CDR3 amino acids: CASSLALRETQYF. CDR3 DNA sequence: TGTGCCAGCAGCTTAGCCCTCCGCGAGACCCAGTACTTC.

This clonotype was recorded a few times. The chain has TRBV7-2 and TRBJ1-2; no clear D gene. V lost 1 base and J 4 bases, leaving 10 bases between the germline ends. CDR1 is SGHTA, CDR2 FQGNSA, per germline. This CDR3 is 14 amino acids long. The CDR3 loop is CASSLDNGLYGYTF. The DNA of the CDR3 is TGTGCCAGCAGCTTAGATAATGGCCTCTATGGCTACACCTTC. The full variable domain, in which reference TRBV7-2 and TRBJ1-2 provide the parts outside the CDR3, is GAGVSQSPSNKVTEKGKDVELRCDPISGHTALYWYRQSLGQGLEFLIYFQGNSAPDKSGLPSDRFSAERTGGSVSTLTIQRTQQEDSAVYLCASSLDNGLYGYTFGSGTRLTVV.

V is TRBV7-2 and J is TRBJ2-3; D call uncertain. V was pared by 2 bases and J by 5 bases, with 14 bases between. CDR1 SGHTA and CDR2 FQGNSA come from the germline V gene. The CDR3 is 15 amino acids. The DNA for the CDR3 is TGTGCCAGCAGCTTACAACAGCGAGGCAGAGATACGCAGTATTTT. This codes for CASSLQQRGRDTQYF.

This clonotype appeared a few times. V gene TRBV6-2 or TRBV6-3 combines with J gene TRBJ2-7, with TRBD1 matching 9 bases. Germline CDR1 and CDR2: MNHEY and SVGEGT. V was clipped by 10 bases and J by 3 bases; unmatched bases: 4. The CDR3 sequence is 12 residues long. CDR3 loop: CATMDRGYEQYV. The CDR3 DNA reads TGTGCCACCATGGACAGGGGCTACGAGCAGTACGTC.

The chain combines TRBV5-1 with TRBJ2-3; TRBD2 is a possible D gene (6 bases). The CDR3 sequence is 16 residues long. The V and J ends lost 4 bases and 3 bases respectively, with 18 bases between them. Per germline, CDR1 SGHRS and CDR2 YFSETQ. The CDR3 sequence is CASSTQSGPSTDTQYF. The CDR3 coding sequence is TGCGCCAGCAGCACCCAGAGCGGGCCCTCAACAGATACGCAGTATTTT.

This rearrangement joins TRBV7-9 to TRBJ2-3; tentatively, D is TRBD2 (5 bases). V lost 2 bases, J lost 6 bases, and 9 bases lay in between. In germline, CDR1 is SEHNR, CDR2 FQNEAQ (reference sequence). The CDR3 contains 13 residues. CDR3 nucleotides: TGTGCCAGCAGCTTAACTAGTTCGGATACGCAGTATTTT. Translation gives CASSLTSSDTQYF.

V gene TRBV3-1 combines with J gene TRBJ2-1; TRBD2 matches at 7 bases. CDR1 and CDR2 (germline): LGHDT, YNNKEL (reference sequence). Unmatched junction bases numbered 6, after V lost 4 bases and J lost 0 bases. The CDR3 runs 16 residues. In DNA form, the CDR3 reads TGTGCCAGCAGCCCCCCGAAGCGGGGCTCCTACAATGAGCAGTTCTTC. Translating it yields CASSPPKRGSYNEQFF.

This clonotype has just a few counts. The chain combines TRBV7-9 with TRBJ2-7; D gene ambiguous. Germline CDR1 SEHNR, CDR2 FQNEAQ (reference sequence). CDR3 length: 12 amino acids. Between the trimmed V and J ends, which lost 2 bases and 6 bases, there was a span of 8 bases. The CDR3 DNA reads as TGTGCCAGCAGCTTACAAGGGTCCGAGCAGTACGTC. Amino acid sequence: CASSLQGSEQYV.

The CDR3 is CASSYSRAPASDSPLHF. The DNA of the CDR3 is TGTGCCAGCAGTTACTCGAGGGCCCCTGCATCGGATTCACCCCTCCACTTT. The chain is built from TRBV6-2 or TRBV6-3 and TRBJ1-6; D unclear. Germline CDR1 reads MNHEY; CDR2 reads SVGEGT. V lost 0 bases, J lost 8 bases, and 17 bases lay in between. The CDR3 has 17 amino acids.